This TCR beta chain was identified during a study of control samples from healthy donors and cancer patients. Here immunoSEQ multiplex PCR was the method, and the copy in TCRdb shows in-frame clones only, minus some. Here the sample spans about 170,000 clones, 75% to 95% being singletons. The CDR3 contains 16 residues. Germline trimming cut 0 bases from V and 1 base from J; bases unmatched to any gene: 4. From germline, CDR1 is SGHNT and CDR2 YYREEE (reference sequence). This sequence was found in a woman under 40 in good health. V usage is TRBV5-4 and J usage is TRBJ2-3; 8 bases are shared with TRBD2. Sequencing was performed on blood. The CDR3 DNA sequence: TGTGCCAGCAGCTTGGCCTGGGGACTAGGCACAGATACGCAGTATTTT. Its translation is CASSLAWGLGTDTQYF.